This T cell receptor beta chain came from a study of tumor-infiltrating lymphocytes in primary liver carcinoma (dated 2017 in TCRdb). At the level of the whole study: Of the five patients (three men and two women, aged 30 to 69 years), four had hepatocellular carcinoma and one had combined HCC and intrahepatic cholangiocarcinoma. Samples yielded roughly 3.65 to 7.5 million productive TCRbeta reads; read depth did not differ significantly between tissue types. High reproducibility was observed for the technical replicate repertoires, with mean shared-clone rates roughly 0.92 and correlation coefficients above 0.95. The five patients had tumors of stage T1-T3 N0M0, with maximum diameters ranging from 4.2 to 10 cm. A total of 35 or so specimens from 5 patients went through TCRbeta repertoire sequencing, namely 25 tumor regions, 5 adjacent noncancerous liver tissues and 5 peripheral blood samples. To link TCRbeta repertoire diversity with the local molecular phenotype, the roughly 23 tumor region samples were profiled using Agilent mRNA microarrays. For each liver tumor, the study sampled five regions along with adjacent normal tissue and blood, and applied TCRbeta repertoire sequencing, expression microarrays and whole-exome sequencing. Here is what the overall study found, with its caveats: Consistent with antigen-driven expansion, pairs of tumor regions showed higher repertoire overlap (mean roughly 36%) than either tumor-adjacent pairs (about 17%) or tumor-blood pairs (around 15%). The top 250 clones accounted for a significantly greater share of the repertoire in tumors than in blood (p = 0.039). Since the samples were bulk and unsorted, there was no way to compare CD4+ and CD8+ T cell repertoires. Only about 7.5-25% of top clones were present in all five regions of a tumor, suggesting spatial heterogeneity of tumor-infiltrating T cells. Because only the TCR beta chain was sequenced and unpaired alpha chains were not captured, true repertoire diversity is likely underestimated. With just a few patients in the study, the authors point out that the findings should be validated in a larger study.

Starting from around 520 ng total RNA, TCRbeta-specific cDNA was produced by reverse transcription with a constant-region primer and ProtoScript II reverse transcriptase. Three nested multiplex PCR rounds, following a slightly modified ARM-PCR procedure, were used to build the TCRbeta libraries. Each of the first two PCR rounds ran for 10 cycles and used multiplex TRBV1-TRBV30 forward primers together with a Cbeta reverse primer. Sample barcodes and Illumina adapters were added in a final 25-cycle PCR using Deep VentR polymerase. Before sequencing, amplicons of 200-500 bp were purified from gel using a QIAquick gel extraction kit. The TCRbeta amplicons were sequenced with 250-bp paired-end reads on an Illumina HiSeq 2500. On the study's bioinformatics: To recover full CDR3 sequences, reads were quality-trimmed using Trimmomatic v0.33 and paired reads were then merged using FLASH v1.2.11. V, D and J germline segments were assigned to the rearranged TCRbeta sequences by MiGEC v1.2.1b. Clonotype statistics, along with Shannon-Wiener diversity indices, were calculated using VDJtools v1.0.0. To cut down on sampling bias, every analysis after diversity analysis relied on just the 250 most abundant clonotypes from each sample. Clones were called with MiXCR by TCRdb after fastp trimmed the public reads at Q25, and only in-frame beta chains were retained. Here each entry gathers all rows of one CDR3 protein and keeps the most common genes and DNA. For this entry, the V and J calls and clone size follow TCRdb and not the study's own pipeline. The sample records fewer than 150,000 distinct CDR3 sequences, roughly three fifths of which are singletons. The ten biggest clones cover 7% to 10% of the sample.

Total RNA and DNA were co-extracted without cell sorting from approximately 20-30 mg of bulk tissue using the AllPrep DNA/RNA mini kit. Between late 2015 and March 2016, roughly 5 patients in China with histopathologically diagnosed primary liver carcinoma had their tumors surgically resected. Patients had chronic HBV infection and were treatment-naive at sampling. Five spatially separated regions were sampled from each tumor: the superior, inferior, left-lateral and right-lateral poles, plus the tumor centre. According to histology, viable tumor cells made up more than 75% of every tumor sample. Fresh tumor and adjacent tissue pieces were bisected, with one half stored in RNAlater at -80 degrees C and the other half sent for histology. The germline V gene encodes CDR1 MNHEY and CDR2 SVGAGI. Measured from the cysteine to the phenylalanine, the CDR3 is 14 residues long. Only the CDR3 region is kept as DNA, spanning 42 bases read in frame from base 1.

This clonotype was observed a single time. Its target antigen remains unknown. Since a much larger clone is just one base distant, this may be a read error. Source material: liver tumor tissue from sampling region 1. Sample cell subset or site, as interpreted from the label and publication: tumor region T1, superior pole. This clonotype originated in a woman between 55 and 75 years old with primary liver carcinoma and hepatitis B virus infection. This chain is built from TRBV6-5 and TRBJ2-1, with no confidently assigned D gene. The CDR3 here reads CASIPNLSYDEQFF. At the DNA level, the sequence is TGTGCCAGCATTCCAAATCTGTCCTACGATGAGCAGTTCTTC.